This T cell receptor beta chain stems from a study of long-term antiretroviral therapy in people with HIV. Study context: The oldest samples precede the 2015 immediate-ART recommendation by about a decade.

A remark on this clone: The antigen remains undetermined.

Trimming removed 2 bases at V and 0 bases at J, with 7 bases between. Germline CDR1 is MNHNY and CDR2 is SVGAGI (reference sequence). The CDR3 totals 14 residues. At the survey level, the v3.0 immunoSEQ assay was run. Clones were read by immunoSEQ multiplex PCR, and TCRdb kept only the in-frame ones, dropping some. Of approximately 30,000 clones listed, under 85% are singletons. The study's findings and limits: The study found narrower CDR3 length ranges in HIV repertoires than in controls.

This sample comprised unsorted PBMCs, obtained 3 years after starting antiretroviral therapy. This chain connects TRBV6-6 to TRBJ1-1, with D possibly being TRBD1 (6 bases). The receptor's source is a man between 40 and 49 years old with HIV. CDR3 in amino acids: CASSYGQMNTEAFF. The DNA for the CDR3 is TGTGCCAGCAGTTACGGACAGATGAACACTGAAGCTTTCTTT.